This T cell receptor beta chain emerged from a study of human T cells and chemical hapten exposure. Study findings and constraints: Expanded TCRs made up significantly more big CDR3 similarity clusters than controls did.

This clonotype came up a few times. Its antigen remains unknown. This CDR3 has 17 residues. Germline V lookup: CDR1 LNHDA, CDR2 SQIVND (reference sequence). V was clipped by 5 bases and J by 4 bases; unmatched bases: 8. Indicated time point: patch test 2, 6 weeks after DPC sensitization. Treatment given: therapeutic diphenylcyclopropenone sensitization with weekly scalp DPC. Only after blood had been drawn was each patch test applied. Extraction of total RNA was performed on unfractionated whole blood. Per the original data handling: There were a median of around 100,000 TCRs per sample, with a range from 23,224 to 690,600. Each CDR3 protein is one row after TCRdb ran MiXCR on the RACE reads. For this entry, the V and J calls and clone size follow TCRdb and not the study's own pipeline. There are roughly 84,000 distinct CDR3 sequences in the sample; over 9.5% occur only once, and around 5% lies in the top ten.

The receptor was isolated from a woman aged 50 to 60 with alopecia areata. Some clones in this sample may be carry-over from other donors' samples. This chain uses TRBV19 with TRBJ2-1; 13 bases fit TRBD2. The sample was whole blood, taken in connection with sensitization to the hapten diphenylcyclopropenone (DPC). CDR3 loop: CASSANGLAGVYNEQFF. The DNA for the CDR3 is TGTGCCAGTAGTGCCAATGGACTAGCGGGAGTATACAATGAGCAGTTCTTC.